This note documents a single T cell receptor beta chain sequence. Its antigen remains unknown. A marrow graft followed busulfan-fludarabine conditioning, with cyclophosphamide on days +3 and +4. The entry originates in a study of T cells after posttransplantation cyclophosphamide. Study-wide results and caveats: Recipient CMV seropositivity and CMV reactivation strongly tracked TRB clonality. Tissue-infiltrating T cells from skin or gut overlapped little with blood T cells. Later blood repertoires were often dominated by clones from the donor CD8+ memory compartment.

The CDR3 spans 14 residues. Trimming at V came to 5 bases and at J to 5 bases, leaving 3 bases not matched to a gene. Germline CDR1 is SEHNR and CDR2 is FQNEAQ (reference sequence). The protocol was immunoSEQ multiplex PCR, while the TCRdb copy is restricted to in-frame clones and leaves out a portion. This sample carries about 6,900 clones, around four fifths of them seen once, and the ten largest clones take around 26%. This rearrangement joins TRBV7-9 to TRBJ1-5; 10 nucleotides agree with TRBD1. This receptor was obtained from a female patient in her fifties or sixties who received an allogeneic stem cell transplant from a related donor, was CMV-positive, and had no GVHD. T cells may partly derive from the graft donor. The sample was CD8+ T cells sorted from PBMCs, taken around 1,300 days after allogeneic stem cell transplant with posttransplant cyclophosphamide. Here the CDR3 reads CASSADRGYQPQHF. The CDR3 region has the DNA TGTGCCAGCAGCGCGGACAGGGGGTATCAGCCCCAGCATTTT.